This TCR beta chain came from a study of prognosis after radiotherapy for stage I lung cancer. The ends were cut back, 3 bases at V and 4 bases at J, with 17 bases in the middle. There are 15 residues in the CDR3. Germline V gene lookup returns CDR1 DFQATT and CDR2 SNEGSKA (reference sequence). Amplification of TCR beta CDR3 from genomic DNA used two-round multiplex PCR. Round one of PCR was performed, and it used primers specific to each TRBV and TRBJ gene. There were universal primers used in the second PCR round. Via MiXCR, TCRdb re-called the multiplex PCR reads, giving one row per CDR3 protein. The sample has 13,000 to 15,000 distinct CDR3 sequences, 45% to 55% seen once.

Specimen: PBMCs, collected before or after stereotactic body radiation therapy (not recorded which). The sequence derives from a donor over 45 with non-small cell lung cancer. The chain has TRBV20-1 and TRBJ2-3, with a weak D call TRBD1 (5 bases). In DNA form, the CDR3 reads TGCAGTGCTAGGTTATCGGCAGGGTCGGCAGATACGCAGTATTTT. This translates into CSARLSAGSADTQYF.